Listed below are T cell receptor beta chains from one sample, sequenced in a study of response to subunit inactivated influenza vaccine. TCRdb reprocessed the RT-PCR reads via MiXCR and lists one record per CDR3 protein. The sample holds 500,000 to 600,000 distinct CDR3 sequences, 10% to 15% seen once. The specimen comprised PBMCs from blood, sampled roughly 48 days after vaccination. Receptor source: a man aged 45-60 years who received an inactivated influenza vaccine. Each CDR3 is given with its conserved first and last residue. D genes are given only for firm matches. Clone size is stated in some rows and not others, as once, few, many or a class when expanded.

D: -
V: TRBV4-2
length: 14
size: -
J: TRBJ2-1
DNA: TGTGCCAGCGAGGCCGGAGCTGCCTACAATGAGCAGTTCTTC
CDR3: CASEAGAAYNEQFF

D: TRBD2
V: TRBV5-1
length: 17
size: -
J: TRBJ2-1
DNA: TGCGCCAGCAGCTTGGTTGCAACTAGCGGGGGGGCCAATGAGCAGTTCTTC
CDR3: CASSLVATSGGANEQFF

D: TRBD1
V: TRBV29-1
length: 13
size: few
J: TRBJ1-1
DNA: TGCAGCGTACAGGGGGTCCGGAACACTGAAGCTTTCTTT
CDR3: CSVQGVRNTEAFF

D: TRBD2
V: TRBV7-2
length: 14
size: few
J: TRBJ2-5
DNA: TGTGCCAGCAGCTTAGCTTGGGGGGGAGAGACCCAGTACTTC
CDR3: CASSLAWGGETQYF

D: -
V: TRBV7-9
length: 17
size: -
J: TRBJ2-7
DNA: TGTGCCAGCAGCTTTGAAGGGTTGGGACCCCACTCCTACGAGCAGTACTTC
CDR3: CASSFEGLGPHSYEQYF

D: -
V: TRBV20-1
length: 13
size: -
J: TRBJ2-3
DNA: TGCAGTGCTAGTCCCGTGGTCCCAGATACGCAGTATTTT
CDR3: CSASPVVPDTQYF

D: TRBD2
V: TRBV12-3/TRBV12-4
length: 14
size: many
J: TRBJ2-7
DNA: TGTGCCAGCAGTCAGACTAGCGGGAGGTACGAGCAGTACTTC
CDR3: CASSQTSGRYEQYF

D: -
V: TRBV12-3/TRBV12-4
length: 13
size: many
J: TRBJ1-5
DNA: TGTGCCAGCAGTTTAAACGGGGATCAGCCCCAGCATTTT
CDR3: CASSLNGDQPQHF

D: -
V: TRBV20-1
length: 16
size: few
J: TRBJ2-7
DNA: TGCAGTGCTAAGATCCTCCGAGGAATGAGCTCCTACGAGCAGTACTTC
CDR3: CSAKILRGMSSYEQYF

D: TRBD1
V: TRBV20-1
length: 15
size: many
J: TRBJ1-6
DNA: TGCAGTGCTAGCCTTACAGGGGGTCATAATTCACCCCTCCACTTT
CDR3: CSASLTGGHNSPLHF

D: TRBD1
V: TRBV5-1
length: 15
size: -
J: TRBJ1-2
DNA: TGCGCCAGCAGCCCGATGGGGACAGGCCTCTATGGCTACACCTTC
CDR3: CASSPMGTGLYGYTF

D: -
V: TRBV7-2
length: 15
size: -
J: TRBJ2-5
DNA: TGTGCCAGCAGCACCGACACATACGCGAAAGAGACCCAGTACTTC
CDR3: CASSTDTYAKETQYF

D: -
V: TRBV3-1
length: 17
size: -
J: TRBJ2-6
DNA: TGTGCCAGCAGCCAGGGAGTTGGGGGGTCTGGGGCCAACGTCCTGACTTTC
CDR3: CASSQGVGGSGANVLTF

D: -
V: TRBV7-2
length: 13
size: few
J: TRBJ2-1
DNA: TGTGCCAGCAGCTCCGGACGGTACAATGAGCAGTTCTTC
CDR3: CASSSGRYNEQFF

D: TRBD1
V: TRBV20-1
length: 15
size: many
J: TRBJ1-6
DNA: TGCAGTGCTAGAGCCTCCGGGACAGGAGATTCACCCCTCCACTTT
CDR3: CSARASGTGDSPLHF

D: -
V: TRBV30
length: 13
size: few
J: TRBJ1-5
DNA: TGTGCCTGGAGTGTTGCAGTGAATCAGCCCCAGCATTTT
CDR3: CAWSVAVNQPQHF

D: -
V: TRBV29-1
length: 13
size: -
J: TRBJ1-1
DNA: TGCAGCGTTGAAGATTACCCACAGAGGGGAGCTTTCTTT
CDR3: CSVEDYPQRGAFF

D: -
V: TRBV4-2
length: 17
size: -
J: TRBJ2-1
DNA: TGTGCCAGCAGCCAAGATGCAACGGGGGCCTCCTACAATGAGCAGTTCTTC
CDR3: CASSQDATGASYNEQFF

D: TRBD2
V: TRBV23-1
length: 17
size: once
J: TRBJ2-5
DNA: TGCGCCAGCAGTCAAACCTTAGCGGGGGCTAAACAAGAGACCCAGTACTTC
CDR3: CASSQTLAGAKQETQYF

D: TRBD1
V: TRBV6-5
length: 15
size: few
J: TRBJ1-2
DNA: TGTGCCAGCAGTTACAGGGGGCGTTTTGACTATGGCTACACCTTC
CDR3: CASSYRGRFDYGYTF

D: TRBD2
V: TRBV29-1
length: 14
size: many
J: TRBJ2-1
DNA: TGCAGCGTCTCTCTAAGCGGGAGGGCCAATGAGCAGTTCTTC
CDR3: CSVSLSGRANEQFF

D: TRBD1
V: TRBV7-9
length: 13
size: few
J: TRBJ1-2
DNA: TGTGCCAGCAGCCACGGACAGGACTATGGCTACACCTTC
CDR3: CASSHGQDYGYTF

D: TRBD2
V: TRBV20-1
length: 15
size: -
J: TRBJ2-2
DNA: TGCAGTGCTAGACTAGCGGGTCTTTACACCGGGGAGCTGTTTTTT
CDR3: CSARLAGLYTGELFF

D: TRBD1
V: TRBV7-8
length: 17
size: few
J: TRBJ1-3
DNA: TGTGCCAGCAGCTTGGGGAGACAGGGGGCGCGTGGAAACACCATATATTTT
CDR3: CASSLGRQGARGNTIYF

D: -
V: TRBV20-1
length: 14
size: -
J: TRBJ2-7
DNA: TGCAGTGCTAGTAAGGGACTGGTTGGGGTCGAGCAGTACTTC
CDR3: CSASKGLVGVEQYF

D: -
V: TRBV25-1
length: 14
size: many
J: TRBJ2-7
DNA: TGTGCCAGTAAAGAGACAGGCCAACGAGGCGAGCAGTACTTC
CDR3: CASKETGQRGEQYF

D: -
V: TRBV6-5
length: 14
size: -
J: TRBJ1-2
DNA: TGTGCCAGCAGCTCTCGGGGGGGGTACTATGGCTACACCTTC
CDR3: CASSSRGGYYGYTF

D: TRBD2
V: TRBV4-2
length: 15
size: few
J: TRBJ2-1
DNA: TGTGCCAGCAGCCAAGTTATTAGCGGGGGCAATGAGCAGTTCTTC
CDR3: CASSQVISGGNEQFF

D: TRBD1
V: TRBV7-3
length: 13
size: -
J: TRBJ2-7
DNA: TGTGCCAGCAGCTCCCGACAGGGGAACGAGCAGTACTTC
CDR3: CASSSRQGNEQYF

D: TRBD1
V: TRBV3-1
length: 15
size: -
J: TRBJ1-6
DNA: TGTGCCAGCAGCCTGGGACAGGAGATCAATTCACCCCTCCACTTT
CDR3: CASSLGQEINSPLHF

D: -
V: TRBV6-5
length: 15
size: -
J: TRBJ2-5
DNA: TGTGCCAGCAGTTACTCGATCCAAGGGGAAGAGACCCAGTACTTC
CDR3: CASSYSIQGEETQYF

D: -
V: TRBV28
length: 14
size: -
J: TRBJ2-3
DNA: TGTGCCAGCACCCCCCCCTTAAACACAGATACGCAGTATTTT
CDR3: CASTPPLNTDTQYF

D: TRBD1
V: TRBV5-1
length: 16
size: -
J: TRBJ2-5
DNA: TGCGCCAGCAACCCGGCCGGGACAGCGTACCAAGAGACCCAGTACTTC
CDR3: CASNPAGTAYQETQYF

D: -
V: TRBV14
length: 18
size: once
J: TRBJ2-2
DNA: TGTGCCAGCCTTCGTGTCGGGTGGCCCCACCAGAACACCGGGGAGCTGTTTTTT
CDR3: CASLRVGWPHQNTGELFF

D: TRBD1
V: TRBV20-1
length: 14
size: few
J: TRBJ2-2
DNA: TGCAGTGCTCCCGGTTCACAGGGGGCCGGGGAGCTGTTTTTT
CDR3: CSAPGSQGAGELFF

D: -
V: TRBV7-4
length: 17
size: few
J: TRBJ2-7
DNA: TGTGCCAGCAGCTCGTCCGGGACACCAAGGCATCAATACGAGCAGTACTTC
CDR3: CASSSSGTPRHQYEQYF

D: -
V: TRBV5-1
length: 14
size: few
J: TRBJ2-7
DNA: TGCGCCAGCAGCTTGTATGTGAATTCCTACGAGCAGTACTTC
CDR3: CASSLYVNSYEQYF

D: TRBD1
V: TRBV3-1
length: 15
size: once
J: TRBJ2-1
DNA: TGTGCCAGCAGCCCGGGACAGGTCCTGAACAATGAGCAGTTCTTC
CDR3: CASSPGQVLNNEQFF

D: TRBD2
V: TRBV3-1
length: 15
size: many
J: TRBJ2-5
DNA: TGTGCCAGTAGCCATCACCCCAGGACTAGGGAGACCCAGTACTTC
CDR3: CASSHHPRTRETQYF

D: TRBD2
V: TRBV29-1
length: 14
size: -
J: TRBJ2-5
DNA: TGCAGCGTTGCAGCGACTAGCGGGAGAGAGACCCAGTACTTC
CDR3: CSVAATSGRETQYF

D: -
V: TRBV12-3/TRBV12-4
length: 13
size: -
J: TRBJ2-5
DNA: TGTGCCAGCAGCCCCCGGACGAGAGAGACCCAGTACTTC
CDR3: CASSPRTRETQYF

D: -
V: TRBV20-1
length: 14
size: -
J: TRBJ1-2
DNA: TGCAGTGCTAGGCACCCAACCACCAGCTATGGCTACACCTTC
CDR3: CSARHPTTSYGYTF

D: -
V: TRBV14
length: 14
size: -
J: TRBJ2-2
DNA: TGTGCCAGCAGCCAAGCACCGAACACCGGGGAGCTGTTTTTT
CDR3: CASSQAPNTGELFF

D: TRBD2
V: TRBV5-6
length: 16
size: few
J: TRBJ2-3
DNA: TGTGCCAGCAGCTTGACTAGCGGGACCCGCACAGATACGCAGTATTTT
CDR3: CASSLTSGTRTDTQYF

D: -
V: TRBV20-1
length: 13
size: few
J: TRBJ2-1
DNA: TGCAGTGCTAGCGGCAACTTCTACAATGAGCAGTTCTTC
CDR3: CSASGNFYNEQFF